The T cell receptor (beta chain) under discussion was sequenced for a study of blood T cell repertoires in COVID-19. The germline V gene encodes CDR1 SGHTA and CDR2 FQGNSA. This CDR3 is 15 amino acids long. The V and J ends lost 2 bases and 1 base respectively, with 9 bases between them. This study enrolled people aged 18 to 89 from under 25 US geographic areas. Among Cohort 3 donors, those recovered had two negative PCRs, clearance, or symptom resolution. Sequenced by immunoSEQ multiplex PCR; TCRdb stores in-frame clones only, minus some. Among fewer than 400,000 clones, about nine tenths were seen once, and the ten largest hold approximately 5.2%.

The sequence was obtained from a man between 60 and 75 years old who had recovered from COVID-19. Sequenced: PBMCs or T cells enriched from blood (not recorded which). This chain links TRBV7-2 with TRBJ1-3, with unresolved D. The CDR3 bases are TGTGCCAGCAGCTTATCAGGTCCGTCTGGAAACACCATATATTTT. Protein sequence: CASSLSGPSGNTIYF.